This TCR beta chain is from a study of cytomegalovirus exposure and HLA in healthy donors. General study results and limits: Only CMV serostatus was available as immune exposure information.

Only a few counts were recorded for this clone. The antigen remains unidentified. The PCR employed 60 Vbeta primers together with 13 Jbeta primers. Sequencing used immunoSEQ multiplex PCR; TCRdb keeps in-frame clones, though not all of them. The table shows approximately 97,000 clones, with about three quarters occurring only once. Trimming cost V 2 bases and J 7 bases, with 27 bases left between them. Germline CDR1 reads KGHSH; CDR2 reads LQKENI. The CDR3 extends over 18 amino acids. V usage is TRBV18 and J usage is TRBJ2-7; possible D gene TRBD2, 6 bases. This TCR derives from a middle-aged man in good health and CMV-seronegative. Material for sequencing was PBMCs. CDR3 in DNA: TGTGCCAGCTCACCAGTAGGGTCGTTAGGGAGGCGGAGGAGGGAGCAGTACTTC. Its translation: CASSPVGSLGRRRREQYF.